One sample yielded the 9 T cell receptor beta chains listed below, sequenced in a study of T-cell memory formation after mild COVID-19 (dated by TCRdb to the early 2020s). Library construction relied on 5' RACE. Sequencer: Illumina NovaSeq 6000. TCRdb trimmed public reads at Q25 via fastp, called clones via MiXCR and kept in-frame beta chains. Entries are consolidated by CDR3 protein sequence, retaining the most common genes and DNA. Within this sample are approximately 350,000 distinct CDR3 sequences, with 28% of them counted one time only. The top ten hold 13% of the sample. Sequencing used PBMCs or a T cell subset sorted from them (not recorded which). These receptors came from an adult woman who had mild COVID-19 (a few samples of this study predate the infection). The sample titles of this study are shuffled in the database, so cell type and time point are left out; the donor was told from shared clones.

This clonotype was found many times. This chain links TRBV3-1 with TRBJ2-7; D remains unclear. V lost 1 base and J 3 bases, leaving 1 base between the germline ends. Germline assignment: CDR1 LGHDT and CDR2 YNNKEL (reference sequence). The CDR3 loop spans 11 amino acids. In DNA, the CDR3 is TGTGCCAGCAGCCAAGTCTACGAGCAGTACTTC. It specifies CASSQVYEQYF.

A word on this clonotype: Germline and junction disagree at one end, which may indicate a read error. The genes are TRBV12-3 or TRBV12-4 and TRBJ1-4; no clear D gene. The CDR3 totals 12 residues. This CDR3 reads CASSYHNEKLFF. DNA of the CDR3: TGTGCCAGCAGTTATCATAATGAAAAACTTTTTTTT.

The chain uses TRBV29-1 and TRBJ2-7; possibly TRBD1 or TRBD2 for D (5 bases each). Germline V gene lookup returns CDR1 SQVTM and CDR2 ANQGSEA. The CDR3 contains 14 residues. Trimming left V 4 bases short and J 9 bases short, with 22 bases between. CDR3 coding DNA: TGCAGCGTTGTCCGGGACGGTACCTCTTCCAGGCAGTACTTC. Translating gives CSVVRDGTSSRQYF.

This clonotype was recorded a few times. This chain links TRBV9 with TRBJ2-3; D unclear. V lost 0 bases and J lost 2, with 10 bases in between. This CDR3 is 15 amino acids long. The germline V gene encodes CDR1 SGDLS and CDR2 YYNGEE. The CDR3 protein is CASSVVWVNTDTQYF. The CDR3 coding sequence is TGTGCCAGCAGCGTAGTGTGGGTTAACACAGATACGCAGTATTTT.

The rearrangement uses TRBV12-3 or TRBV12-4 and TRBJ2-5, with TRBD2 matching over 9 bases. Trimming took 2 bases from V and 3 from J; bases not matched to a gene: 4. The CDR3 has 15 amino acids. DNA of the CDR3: TGTGCCAGCAGTTTATGGACTAGCGAAAAAGAGACCCAGTACTTC. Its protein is CASSLWTSEKETQYF.

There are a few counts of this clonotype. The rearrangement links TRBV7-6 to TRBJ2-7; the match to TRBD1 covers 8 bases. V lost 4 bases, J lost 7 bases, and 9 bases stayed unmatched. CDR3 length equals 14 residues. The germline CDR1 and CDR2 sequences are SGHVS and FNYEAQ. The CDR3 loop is CASSSATGEREQYF. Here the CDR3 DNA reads TGTGCCAGCAGCTCCGCGACAGGGGAGAGGGAGCAGTACTTC.

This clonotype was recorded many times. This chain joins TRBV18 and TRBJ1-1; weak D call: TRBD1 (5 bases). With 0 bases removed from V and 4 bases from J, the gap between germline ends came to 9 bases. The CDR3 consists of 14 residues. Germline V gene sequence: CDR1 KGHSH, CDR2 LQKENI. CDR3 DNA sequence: TGTGCCAGCTCACCACCCGGGGGGGGCACTGAAGCTTTCTTT. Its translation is CASSPPGGGTEAFF.

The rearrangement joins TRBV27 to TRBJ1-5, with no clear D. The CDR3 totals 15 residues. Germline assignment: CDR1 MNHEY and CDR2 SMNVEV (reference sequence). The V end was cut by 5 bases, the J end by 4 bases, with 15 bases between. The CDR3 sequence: CASSPRMGRNQPQHF. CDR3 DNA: TGTGCCAGCAGTCCCCGGATGGGTAGAAATCAGCCCCAGCATTTT.

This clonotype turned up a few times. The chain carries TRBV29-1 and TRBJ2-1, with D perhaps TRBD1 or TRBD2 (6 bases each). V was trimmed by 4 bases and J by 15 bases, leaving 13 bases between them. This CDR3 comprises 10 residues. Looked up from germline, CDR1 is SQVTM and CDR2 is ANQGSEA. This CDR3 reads CSVVRGPGFF. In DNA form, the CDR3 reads TGCAGCGTTGTACGGGGGCCAGGGTTCTTC.